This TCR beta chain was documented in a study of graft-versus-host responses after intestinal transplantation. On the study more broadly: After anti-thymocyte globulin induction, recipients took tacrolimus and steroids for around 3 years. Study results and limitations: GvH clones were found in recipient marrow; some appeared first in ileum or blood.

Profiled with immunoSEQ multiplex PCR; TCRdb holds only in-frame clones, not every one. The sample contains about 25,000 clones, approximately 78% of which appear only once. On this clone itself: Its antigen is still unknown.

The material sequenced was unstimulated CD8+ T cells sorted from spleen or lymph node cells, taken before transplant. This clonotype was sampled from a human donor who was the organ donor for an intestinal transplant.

The CDR3 reads CASSVEGEDRGDGYTF. CDR3 in DNA: TGTGCCAGCAGCGTAGAAGGAGAGGACAGGGGGGATGGCTACACCTTC. The J gene is TRBJ1-2, the V gene TRBV9; 10 bases fit TRBD1. Germline CDR1 reads SGDLS; CDR2 reads YYNGEE. CDR3 size: 16 residues. V lost 0 bases to trimming and J lost 6 bases; unmatched junction nucleotides: 8.